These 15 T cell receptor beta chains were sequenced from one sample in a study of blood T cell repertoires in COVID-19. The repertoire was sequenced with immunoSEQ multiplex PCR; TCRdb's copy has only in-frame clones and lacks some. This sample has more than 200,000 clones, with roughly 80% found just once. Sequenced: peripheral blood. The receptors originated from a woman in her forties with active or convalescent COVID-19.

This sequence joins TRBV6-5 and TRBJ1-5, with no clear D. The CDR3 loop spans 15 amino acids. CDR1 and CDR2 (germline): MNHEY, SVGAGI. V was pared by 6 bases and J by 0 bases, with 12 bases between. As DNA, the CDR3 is TGTGCCAGCAGCCCCTCAGGTAATAGCAATCAGCCCCAGCATTTT. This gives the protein CASSPSGNSNQPQHF.

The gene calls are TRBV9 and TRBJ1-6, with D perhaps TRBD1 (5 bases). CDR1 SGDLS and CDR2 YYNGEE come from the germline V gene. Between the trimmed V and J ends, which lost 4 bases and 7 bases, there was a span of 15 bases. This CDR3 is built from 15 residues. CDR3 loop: CASSPAGTDNSPLHF. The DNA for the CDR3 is TGTGCCAGCAGCCCAGCGGGGACGGACAATTCACCCCTCCACTTT.

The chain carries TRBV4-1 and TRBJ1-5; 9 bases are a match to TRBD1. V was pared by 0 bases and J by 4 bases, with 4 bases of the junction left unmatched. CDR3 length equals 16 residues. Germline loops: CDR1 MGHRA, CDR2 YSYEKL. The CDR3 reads CASSQEGQGGNQPQHF. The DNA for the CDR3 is TGCGCCAGCAGCCAAGAGGGACAGGGAGGAAATCAGCCCCAGCATTTT.

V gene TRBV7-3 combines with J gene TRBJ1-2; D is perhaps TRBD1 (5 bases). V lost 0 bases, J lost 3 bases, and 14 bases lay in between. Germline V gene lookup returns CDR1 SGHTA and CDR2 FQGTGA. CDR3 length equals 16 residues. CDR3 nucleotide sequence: TGTGCCAGCAGCTTAACGGGAATCCAGGGTGACTATGGCTACACCTTC. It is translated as CASSLTGIQGDYGYTF.

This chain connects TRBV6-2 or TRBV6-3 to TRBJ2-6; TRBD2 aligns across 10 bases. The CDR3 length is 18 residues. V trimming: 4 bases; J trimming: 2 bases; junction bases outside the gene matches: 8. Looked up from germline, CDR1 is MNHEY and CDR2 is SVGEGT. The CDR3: CASSFSGRFRTGANVLTF. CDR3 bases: TGTGCCAGCAGTTTTAGCGGGAGGTTCAGGACTGGGGCCAACGTCCTGACTTTC.

CDR3 sequence reads: CAWSVGQGSQPQHF. CDR3 nucleotides: TGTGCCTGGAGTGTAGGGCAGGGCAGTCAGCCCCAGCATTTT. V gene TRBV30 combines with J gene TRBJ1-5, with D possibly matching TRBD1 (5 bases). The CDR3 covers 14 residues. Per germline, CDR1 GTSNPN and CDR2 SVGIG (reference sequence). V lost 0 bases to trimming and J lost 6 bases, with 12 bases between them.

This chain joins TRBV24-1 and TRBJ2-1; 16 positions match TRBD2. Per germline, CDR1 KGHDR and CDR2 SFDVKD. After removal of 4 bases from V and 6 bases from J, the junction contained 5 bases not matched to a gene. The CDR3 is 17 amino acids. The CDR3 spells CATSDTGTSGGGNEQFF. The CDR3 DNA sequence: TGTGCCACCAGTGACACCGGGACTAGCGGGGGGGGCAATGAGCAGTTCTTC.

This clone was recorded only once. The CDR3 reads CAISESGQGRSSSEQYF. CDR3 nucleotides: TGTGCCATCAGTGAGTCGGGGCAGGGTAGAAGTTCCAGCGAGCAGTACTTC. V usage is TRBV10-3 and J usage is TRBJ2-7, with D possibly being TRBD1 (5 bases). The CDR3 totals 17 residues. Deletions cut 0 bases from V and 6 bases from J, with 21 bases between. Germline CDR1 is ENHRY and CDR2 is SYGVKD.

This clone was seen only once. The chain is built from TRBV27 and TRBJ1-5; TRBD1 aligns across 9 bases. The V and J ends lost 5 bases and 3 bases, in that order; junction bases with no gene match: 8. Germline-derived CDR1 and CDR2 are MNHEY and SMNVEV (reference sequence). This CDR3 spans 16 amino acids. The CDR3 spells CASSPDRGHPNQPQHF. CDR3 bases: TGTGCCAGCAGTCCGGACAGGGGCCACCCCAATCAGCCCCAGCATTTT.

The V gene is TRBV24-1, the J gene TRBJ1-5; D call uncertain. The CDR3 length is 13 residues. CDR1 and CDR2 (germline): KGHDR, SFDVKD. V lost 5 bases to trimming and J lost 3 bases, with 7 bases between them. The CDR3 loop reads CATSGQFNQPQHF. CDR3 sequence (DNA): TGTGCCACCAGTGGGCAGTTCAATCAGCCCCAGCATTTT.

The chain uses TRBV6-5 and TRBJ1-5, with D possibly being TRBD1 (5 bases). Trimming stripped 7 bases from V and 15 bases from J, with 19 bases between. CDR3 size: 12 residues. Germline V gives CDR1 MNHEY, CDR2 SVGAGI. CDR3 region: CASISGTPVMHF. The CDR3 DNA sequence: TGTGCCAGCATCTCCGGGACTCCCGTTATGCATTTT.

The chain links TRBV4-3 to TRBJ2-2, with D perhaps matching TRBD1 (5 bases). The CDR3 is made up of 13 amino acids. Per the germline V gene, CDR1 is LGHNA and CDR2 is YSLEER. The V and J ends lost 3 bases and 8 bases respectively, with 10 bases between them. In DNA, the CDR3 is TGCGCCAGCAGCCAGCAGGGTTCGGGGGAGCTGTTTTTT. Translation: CASSQQGSGELFF.

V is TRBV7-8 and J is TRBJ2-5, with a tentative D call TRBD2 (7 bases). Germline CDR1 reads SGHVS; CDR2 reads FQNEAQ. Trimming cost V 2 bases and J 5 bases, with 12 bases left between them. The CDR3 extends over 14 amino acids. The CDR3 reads CASSLRRGGETQYF. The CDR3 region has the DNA TGTGCCAGCAGCTTACGCAGGGGAGGGGAGACCCAGTACTTC.

CDR3 bases: TGTGCCAGCAGCCACCGAGGGACAGGGACTGAAAAACTGTTTTTT. Protein product: CASSHRGTGTEKLFF. V gene TRBV7-6 combines with J gene TRBJ1-4; TRBD1 matches at 9 bases. Looked up from germline, CDR1 is SGHVS and CDR2 is FNYEAQ. The CDR3 spans 15 residues. V lost 5 bases, J lost 7 bases, and 8 bases stayed unmatched.

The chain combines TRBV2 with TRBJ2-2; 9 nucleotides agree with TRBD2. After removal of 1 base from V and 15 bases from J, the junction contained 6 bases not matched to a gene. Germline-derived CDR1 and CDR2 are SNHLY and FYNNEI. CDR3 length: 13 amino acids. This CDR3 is CASSEGLAGWMFF. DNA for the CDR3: TGTGCCAGCAGTGAAGGCCTAGCGGGGTGGATGTTTTTT.